The T cell receptor beta chain under discussion was sequenced for a study of PD-1 blockade in classical Hodgkin lymphoma. Study as a whole: Patients in the cohort were put on intravenous nivolumab, 3 mg/kg every 2 weeks. Broader study findings: By C4D1, diversity of CD4+ TCRs had risen significantly, whereas that of CD8+ TCRs had not.

Germline V gene sequence: CDR1 KGHSH, CDR2 LQKENI. CDR3 length equals 12 residues. V lost 6 bases and J 5 bases, leaving 8 bases between the germline ends. Profiled with immunoSEQ multiplex PCR; TCRdb holds only in-frame clones, not every one. Seen here are around 28,000 clones, about 88% observed once, and the top ten hold over 0.75%. To note about this clone: Its antigen is not known.

Time point in this sample: cycle 4 day 1 (C4D1), after 5 to 7 weeks of nivolumab. Each of the patients experienced relapse following autologous stem cell transplantation, and their brentuximab vedotin exposure differed. Thawed PBMCs underwent magnetic negative selection to yield purified CD4+ T cells. The V and J genes are TRBV18 and TRBJ2-4; the D call may be TRBD1 or TRBD2 (5 bases each). This TCR was recovered from a human donor with classical Hodgkin lymphoma. The specimen was CD4+ T cells from blood, collected before the fourth cycle of nivolumab. CDR3 loop: CASSLGENIQYF. For the CDR3, the DNA is TGTGCCAGCTCCCTGGGGGAAAACATTCAGTACTTC. Supplemented by reference TRBV18 and TRBJ2-4, the full variable domain reads NAGVMQNPRHLVRRRGQEARLRCSPMKGHSHVYWYRQLPEEGLKFMVYLQKENIIDESGMPKERFSAEFPKEGPSILRIQQVVRGDSAAYFCASSLGENIQYFGAGTRLSVL.